Sequencing of this T cell receptor beta chain was carried out in a study of blood T cell repertoires in COVID-19 (dated by TCRdb to 2018 to 2021). Some background on the complete study: Samples covering the acute and convalescent phases of COVID-19 were provided by collaborators in the United States, Italy and Spain. Deeply sampled blood TCRbeta repertoires from subjects exposed to, actively infected with, or recovered from COVID-19 were included in the dataset. The material from the prospective study consisted of cDNA or gDNA derived from T cells, B-cell-depleted T cells, or PBMCs. HLA class I and class II types, where available, came from metadata supplied by the sample provider rather than from assay-based typing. The samples were drawn from the first 160 participants of the ongoing ImmuneRACE study and from some 1,300 subjects provided by 6 global collaborators. The sample metadata nearly always contained a de-identified subject ID, COVID-19 status, age in years and sex. The repertoires were made available in a free public database intended to serve as a resource for research on the immune response to SARS-CoV-2. General study outcomes and caveats: The quantity of clinical and demographic metadata differed by source and by participant and was supplied without curation.

This clone was picked up a small number of times. Its antigen remains undetermined. No quality values exist for individual bases; no much larger clone is one base distant. The collaborating institutions used their own protocols to collect whole blood in K2EDTA tubes. For TCRbeta analysis, collaborators shipped samples in one of three forms: frozen whole blood, isolated PBMCs, or DNA extracted from either of those sample types. The CDR1 and CDR2 encoded by the germline V gene are SQVTM and ANQGSEA. Counted from cysteine to phenylalanine, this CDR3 has 11 amino acids. Only CDR3 DNA remains: 33 bases, in frame from the first base. Trimming takes 5 bases from V and 8 bases from J, and the germline ends sit 12 bases apart. The immunoSEQ Assay, a bias-controlled multiplex PCR, was used to amplify TCRbeta CDR3 regions from genomic DNA. Per the authors' processing: The number of nucleated cells in each sample was estimated by amplification of reference gene primers within the assay. To quantify the absolute abundance of each unique TCRbeta CDR3 rearrangement, sequence reads were collapsed and filtered. Productive Simpson clonality was computed per sample as the square root of Simpson's diversity index over productive rearrangements. TCRdb mirrors the immuneACCESS table, restricted to in-frame sequences. Some clones are absent from its copies; in checked studies, under half trace to an unresolved V gene, and the reason for the others is unknown. V and J calls and clone size are those listed in that table; D and trimming were worked out from the DNA. In all, the sample holds 90,000 or so clones, and about two thirds of those were seen once. In total, the top ten clones hold around 14% of the sample.

The sample comprised peripheral blood. The chain links TRBV29-1 with TRBJ1-2; there is no confident call for the D gene. The receptor was derived from a woman aged 80 or over with acute or convalescent COVID-19. DNA sequence: TGCAGCGTTTCAAGGTCGGGAGGCTACACCTTC. It translates to CSVSRSGGYTF.